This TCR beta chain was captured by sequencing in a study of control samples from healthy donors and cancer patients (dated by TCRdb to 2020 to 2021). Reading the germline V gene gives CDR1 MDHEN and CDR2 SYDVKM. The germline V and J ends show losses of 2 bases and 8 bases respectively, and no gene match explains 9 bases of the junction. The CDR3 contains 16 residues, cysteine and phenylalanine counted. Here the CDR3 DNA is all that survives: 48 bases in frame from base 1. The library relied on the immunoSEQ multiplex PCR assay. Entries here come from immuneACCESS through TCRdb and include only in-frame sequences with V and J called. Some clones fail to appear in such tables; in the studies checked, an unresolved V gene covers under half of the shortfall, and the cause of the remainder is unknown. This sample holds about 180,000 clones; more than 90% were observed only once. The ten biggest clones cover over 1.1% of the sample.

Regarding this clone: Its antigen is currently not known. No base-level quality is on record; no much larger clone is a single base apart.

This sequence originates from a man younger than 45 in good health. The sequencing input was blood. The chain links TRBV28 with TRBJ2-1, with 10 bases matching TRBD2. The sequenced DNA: TGTGCCAGCAGTTTACGAGCTAGCGGGAGAGGCGATGAGCAGTTCTTC. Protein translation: CASSLRASGRGDEQFF.